This entry concerns a single T cell receptor beta chain. The antigen it binds to is not known. No per-base quality is available; no much larger clone lies one base away. The entry originates in a study of cytomegalovirus exposure and HLA in healthy donors (dated by TCRdb to between 2016 and 2019). For the study in its entirety: In an earlier analysis of approximately 640 of the donors, about 260 Gb of sequence data and some 120 million unique TCR beta sequences from about 190 million T cells were reported. Around 300 gigabases of sequencing data and approximately 80 million unique TCR sequences were included in an early release covering several hundred HLA-typed donors. The genetic ancestry cluster associated with self-reported Caucasian donors included around 76% of the roughly 380 genotyped donors. The study was designed to test whether signatures of past pathogen exposure could be identified by cataloging public T cell receptors. The study profiled the T cell repertoires of 500 to 800 subjects by immunosequencing and related them to cytomegalovirus serostatus. Besides the first cohort of about 730 subjects, a separate validation cohort made up of over 95 different subjects was used. High-throughput TCR immunosequencing, statistical association of individual TCRs with disease status, and machine learning were combined to predict cytomegalovirus infection status. A later analysis re-analyzed previously published TCR beta repertoires from 550 to 700 donors and added high-resolution HLA genotyping to study TCR occurrence patterns. Rather than using new phenotypic data, the later analysis identified candidate immune exposures from TCR beta sequences and from how often those sequences occurred across donors. An earlier analysis of 450 to 750 of the donors used high-throughput TCR beta sequencing to judge whether each TCR beta V gene segment behaved as functional or pseudogenic. Donor age, sex, ethnicity and CMV serostatus were collected together with the repertoire data. In a later genetic analysis, genome-wide SNP genotypes for about 65% of the 666 donors were used, and that subset was treated as a discovery cohort. All discovery cohort repertoires had been generated using a single sequencing platform. Both class I and class II loci were covered by HLA typing, at four-digit resolution. The number of typed donors differed by locus: 629-630 for A, B, C, DRB1 and DQB1; 522 for DQA1; 606 for DPA1; and roughly 490 for DPB1. Because of strong linkage in the cohort, roughly five DR-DQ haplotypes were treated as single units for association and clustering. Among several hundred genotyped donors of the cohort, an average of about 220,000 unique TCR beta nucleotide sequences was sequenced per donor, of which 15% to 20% were non-productive. Points the paper makes about the study in general: Sequencing depth was assumed to be roughly uniform across donors in the presence/absence analyses, though that assumption may not hold. An earlier analysis of approximately 600 of the donors showed that most TCR beta V segments appeared in productive rearrangements either about 90% or about 30% of the time, which broadly matched IMGT annotations. In a later analysis, HLA-associated TCR beta chains were found to be more clonally expanded and to have lower generation probabilities than equally common non-associated chains. A total of 150 or so TCR beta chains were listed by the study as associated with cytomegalovirus. Because HLA typing was unavailable for some donors at each locus, only the typed subset was used in association tests. In a later analysis, over 15,000 TCR beta sequences were associated with specific HLA alleles at a false discovery rate of 0.05. A later genetic analysis associated a missense DCLRE1C variant with V-gene and J-gene trimming of TCR beta chains, and an independent cohort replicated the association. Immune exposure information for the cohort was limited to CMV serostatus. In vitro tests confirmed that three of the cytomegalovirus-associated TCR beta chains recognize cytomegalovirus antigens. Across donors, most TCR sequences were observed very rarely, whereas some public TCRs were present in many individuals. Several of the top co-occurrence clusters appeared to be linked to parvovirus B19, influenza, CMV and Epstein-Barr virus, according to a later analysis. The cohort was sequenced for TCR beta chains only, and without alpha or paired-chain data the features that could be detected were limited. According to a later genetic analysis, donors in an Asian-associated ancestry cluster had fewer N-insertions in productive TCRs than the approximately 690-donor mean. Assigning TCR associations to individual alleles was difficult when HLA alleles, especially DR and DQ, strongly co-occurred. The authors suggested that the approach could potentially be extended to other disease states and immunological phenotypes. Because counts were too low, roughly 16 rarely observed V segments, including chromosome 9 orphons, were excluded from the earlier analysis of about 500 of the donors. Some IMGT-functional V segments, including TRBV6-2 and TRBV6-3, could not be distinguished by the 87-base-pair reads and were therefore excluded. In a later analysis, the rate of TCR association differed among HLA loci, with DRB1 alleles having the most associated TCRs and HLA-C alleles having the fewest. A further reported finding was that TCR beta sequences accurately predicted the HLA-A and HLA-B alleles for most subjects in the first cohort. Cytomegalovirus status was reported to be diagnosed by the classifier with high specificity and sensitivity in both the original and validation cohorts. Correlated functional status among segregating V segments might be attributable to linkage disequilibrium, but an unknown experimental factor could not be ruled out. Most CMV-associated TCR beta chains appeared to be HLA-restricted in a later analysis, and the HLA associations seemed to be driven largely by CMV exposure. A group of highly shared sequence variants was considered likely to be a technical artifact of the sequencing pipeline.

Inclusive of the bounding cysteine and phenylalanine, the CDR3 is 11 residues long. Only CDR3 DNA remains: 33 bases, in frame from the first base. Between the V and J ends, shortened by 0 bases and 9 bases respectively, the junction contains 8 bases. Based on the germline V gene (reference sequence), the CDR1 and CDR2 sequences are GTSNPN and SVGIG. The cohort comprised under 700 healthy bone marrow donors. At the time of sampling, all cohort members were nominally healthy, though unrecorded immune exposures were likely present. The donor was CMV seropositive and was included in the group of approximately 310 seropositive cohort members. A peripheral blood sample was collected from each donor, and TCR beta sequencing was performed on peripheral blood mononuclear cells. The Qiagen DNeasy Blood Extraction Kit was used to extract genomic DNA from the blood cell samples. Library method: the immunoSEQ multiplex PCR assay. For the multiplex PCR, a mixture combining 60 forward primers for TCR Vbeta segments and 13 reverse primers for TCR Jbeta segments was used. The CDR3 region of rearranged TCR beta genes was amplified from genomic DNA by a multiplex PCR assay. On the Illumina HiSeq System, the amplified TCR beta libraries were sequenced as 87-base-pair reads. Under the source paper's analysis protocol: In a later analysis, some 80 million unique TCR beta chains were counted across the approximately 640 repertoires, and around 10 million of these chains were shared by at least two donors. To remove PCR and sequencing errors, raw reads were error-corrected and collapsed into unique sequences using a nearest-neighbor algorithm that merged closely related sequences. Alignment of CDR3 sequences to IMGT reference sequences was used to assign V, D and J gene segments. For a sequence to be retained, a match of at least six nucleotides was required to both a V gene segment and a J gene segment. Rearrangements were called productive when the CDR3 lacked stop codons and stayed in frame with V and J; all others were non-productive. CDR3 was defined according to IMGT convention as the region running from the second conserved V-encoded cysteine to the conserved J-encoded phenylalanine. The earlier analysis of a few hundred of the donors excluded sequences that lacked an unambiguous match to a single V gene segment. In an earlier analysis of approximately 550 of the donors, V segments were called functional above 56.7% productive rearrangements and were called segregating when the between-donor standard deviation exceeded 5%. A statistical classification framework was built to diagnose cytomegalovirus status from the catalog of TCR beta chain sequences. In a later analysis, TCR nucleotide sequences were compared against IMGT/GENE-DB human TR gene sequences so that V and J genes could be assigned. A later analysis assigned CDR3 sequences and most-parsimonious VDJ recombination scenarios with the TCRdist pipeline. A later analysis defined each TCR beta chain by its CDR3 amino acid sequence plus V-gene family, and excluded reads lacking a unique V-gene family. In a later analysis, 450 to 600 highly shared, low-generation-probability nucleotide sequences were removed to address suspected cross-contamination and a sequencing artifact. For each public chain, a later analysis derived a clonal expansion index from normalized ranks of inferred template counts within each repertoire. In a later analysis, generation probabilities were computed with a VDJ recombination model fitted to out-of-frame rearrangements, and the resulting probabilities were checked against IGoR. Hypergeometric tests were used in a later analysis to score TCR-TCR, TCR-HLA and TCR-CMV co-occurrence, with a repertoire-size bias correction applied to the TCR pairs. To estimate false discovery rates, a later analysis permuted the HLA or CMV assignments 20 times. In a later analysis, co-occurring TCRs were grouped using DBSCAN, and TCRdist sequence similarity was added for clustering within HLA-allele-positive subsets. For co-occurrence clustering, repertoires with fewer than 30,000 or more than 120,000 public chains were excluded, along with 5 or 6 repertoires with anomalous nucleotide sharing. TCRdb retrieved this table from immuneACCESS and kept in-frame rearrangements only. Not all clones are present; in checked studies, unresolved V genes account for under half, and no reason is known for the remainder. That table is the source of V, J and clone size, and D and trimming were worked out from the DNA. The sample profile shows 150,000 to 200,000 clones; approximately 70% of them were found once. Roughly 7.1% of the sample lies in the top ten.

Source material: PBMCs. Here the chain combines TRBV30 and TRBJ1-1; the D gene remains uncertain. This sequence originates from a man between 35 and 55 years old in good health and CMV-seropositive. In nucleotides, the sequence is TGTGCCTGGAGTGTTACGGGAAAAGCTTTCTTT. Its coded protein is CAWSVTGKAFF.